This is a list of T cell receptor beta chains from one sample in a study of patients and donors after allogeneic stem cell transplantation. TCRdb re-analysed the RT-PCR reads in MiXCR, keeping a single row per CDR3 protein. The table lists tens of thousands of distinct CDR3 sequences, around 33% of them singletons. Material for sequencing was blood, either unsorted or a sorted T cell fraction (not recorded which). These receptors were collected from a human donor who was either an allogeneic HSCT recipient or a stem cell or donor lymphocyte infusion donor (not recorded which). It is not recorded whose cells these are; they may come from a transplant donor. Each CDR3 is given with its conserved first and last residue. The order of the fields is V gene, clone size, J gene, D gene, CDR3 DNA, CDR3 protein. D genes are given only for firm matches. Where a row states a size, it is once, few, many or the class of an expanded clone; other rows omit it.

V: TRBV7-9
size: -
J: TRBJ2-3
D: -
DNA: TGTGCCAGCAGCTTGTGGGGCAAGAGCACAGATACGCAGTATTTT
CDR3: CASSLWGKSTDTQYF

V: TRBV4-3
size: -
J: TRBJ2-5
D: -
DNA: TGCGCCAGCAGCCAAGAGGCGCGGGGTAACCAAGAGACCCAGTACTTC
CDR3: CASSQEARGNQETQYF

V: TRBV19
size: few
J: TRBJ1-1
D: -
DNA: TGTGCCAGTAGTATTTGGGGAAACACTGAAGCTTTCTTT
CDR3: CASSIWGNTEAFF

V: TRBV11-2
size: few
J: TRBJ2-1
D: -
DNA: TGTGCCAGCAGCTTAATGGACAATGAGCAGTTCTTC
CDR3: CASSLMDNEQFF

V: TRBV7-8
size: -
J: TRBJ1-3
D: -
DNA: TGTGCCAGCAGTTTGAACAGGGCGGTTAGGGAAAACACCATATATTTT
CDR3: CASSLNRAVRENTIYF

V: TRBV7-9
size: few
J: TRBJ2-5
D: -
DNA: TGTGCCAGCAGCTTAGTTGAGACCCAGTACTTC
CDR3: CASSLVETQYF

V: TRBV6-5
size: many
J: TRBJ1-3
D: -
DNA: TGTGCCAGCAGTTACTCGAGAGCTGGAAACACCATATATTTT
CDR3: CASSYSRAGNTIYF

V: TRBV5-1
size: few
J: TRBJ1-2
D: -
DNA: TGCGCCAGCAGCTTGGAATTCTATGGCTACACCTTC
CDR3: CASSLEFYGYTF

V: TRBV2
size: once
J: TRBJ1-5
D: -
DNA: TGTGCCAGCAGTGTATTAAAGGGTAAAAGCAATCAGCCCCAGCATTTT
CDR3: CASSVLKGKSNQPQHF

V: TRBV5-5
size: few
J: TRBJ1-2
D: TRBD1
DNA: TGTGCCAGCAGCTCGGGACAGGGGAACTATGGCTACACCTTC
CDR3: CASSSGQGNYGYTF

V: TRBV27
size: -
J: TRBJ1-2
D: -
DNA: TGTGCCAGCAGTCCAAGGGCCGAGCTGCGTTTTAACTATGGCTACACCTTC
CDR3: CASSPRAELRFNYGYTF

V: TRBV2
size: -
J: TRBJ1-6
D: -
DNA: TGTGCCAGCAGACCTAATTCACCCCTCCACTTT
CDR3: CASRPNSPLHF

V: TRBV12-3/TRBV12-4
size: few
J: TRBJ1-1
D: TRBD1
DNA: TGTGCCAGCAGTCCGTTACAGGGGGAGGACACTGAAGCTTTCTTT
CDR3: CASSPLQGEDTEAFF

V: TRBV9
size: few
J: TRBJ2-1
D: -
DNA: TGTGCCAGCAGCGTAGAAGGGGTCAATGAGCAGTTCTTC
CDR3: CASSVEGVNEQFF

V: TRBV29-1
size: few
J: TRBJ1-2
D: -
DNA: TGCAGCGTTGGCTGGGCTGTTGATCGCCCAAACTATGGCTACACCTTC
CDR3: CSVGWAVDRPNYGYTF

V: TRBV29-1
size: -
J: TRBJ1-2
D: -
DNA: TGCAGCGTTGAAGAGGCGGGTGGCTACACCTTC
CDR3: CSVEEAGGYTF

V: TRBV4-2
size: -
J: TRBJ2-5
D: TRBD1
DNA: TGTGCCAGCAGCGGAACGGACAGGGGGCCGCAAGAGACCCAGTACTTC
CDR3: CASSGTDRGPQETQYF

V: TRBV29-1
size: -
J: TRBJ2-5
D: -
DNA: TGCAGCGTCGGAGTACGGCTCCAAGAGACCCAGTACTTC
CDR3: CSVGVRLQETQYF

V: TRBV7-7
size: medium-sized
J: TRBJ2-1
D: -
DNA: TGTGCCAGCAGTGCGGACGGTAGCTCCTACAATGAGCAGTTCTTC
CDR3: CASSADGSSYNEQFF

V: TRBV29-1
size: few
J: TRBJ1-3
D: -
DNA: TGCAGCGTTGACCTCAAGGGGGGTAACACCATATATTTT
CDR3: CSVDLKGGNTIYF

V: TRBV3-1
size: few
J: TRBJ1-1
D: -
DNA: TGTGCCAGCAGCCGCGACAGGCGCAACACTGAAGCTTTCTTT
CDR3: CASSRDRRNTEAFF

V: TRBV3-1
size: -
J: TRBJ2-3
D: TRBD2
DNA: TGTGCCAGCACGGCCGGGGGGGCGGCAGATACGCAGTATTTT
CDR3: CASTAGGAADTQYF

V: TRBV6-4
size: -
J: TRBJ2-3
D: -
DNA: TGTGCCAGCAGTGACAGGGTTCGAGATACGCAGTATTTT
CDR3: CASSDRVRDTQYF

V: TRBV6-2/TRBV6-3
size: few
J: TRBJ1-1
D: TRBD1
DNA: TGTGCCAGCAGTCCACCGGGACAGATGACTGAAGCTTTCTTT
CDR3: CASSPPGQMTEAFF

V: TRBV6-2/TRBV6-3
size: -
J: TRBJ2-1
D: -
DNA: TGTGCCAGTGTGGGACACCTCTCCTACAATGAGCAGTTCTTC
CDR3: CASVGHLSYNEQFF

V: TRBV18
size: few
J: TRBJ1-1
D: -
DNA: TGTGCCAGCTCACCACGACAGAGTGAAGCTTTCTTT
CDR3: CASSPRQSEAFF

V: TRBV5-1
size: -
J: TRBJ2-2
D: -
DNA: TGCGCCAGCAGCTTGGGAGACAGAGCCGGGGAGCTGTTTTTT
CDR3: CASSLGDRAGELFF

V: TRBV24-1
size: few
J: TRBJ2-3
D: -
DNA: TGTGCCACCAGTGATTTAGAGGGGGACACCTTCACAGATACGCAGTATTTT
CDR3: CATSDLEGDTFTDTQYF

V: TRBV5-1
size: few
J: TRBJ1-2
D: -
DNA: TGCGCCAGCAGCTACAGGGTACCTAACTATGGCTACACCTTC
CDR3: CASSYRVPNYGYTF

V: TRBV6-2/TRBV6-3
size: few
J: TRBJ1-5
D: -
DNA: TGTGCCAGCAGTTACGCGGGGACACGCCAGCATTTT
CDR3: CASSYAGTRQHF

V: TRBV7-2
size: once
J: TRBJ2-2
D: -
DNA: TGTGCCAGCAGCTTCACCCGGCCGCCGTTTACCTATAAGTCCGGGGAGCTGTTTTTT
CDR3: CASSFTRPPFTYKSGELFF

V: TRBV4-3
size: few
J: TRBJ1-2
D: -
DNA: TGCGCCAGCAGCCAAGCAGGAGTAAACTATGGCTACACCTTC
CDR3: CASSQAGVNYGYTF

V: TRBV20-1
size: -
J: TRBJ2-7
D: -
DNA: TGCAGTGCTAGTTCCCGTGGGGGAGTTCTTGTCGAGCAGTACTTC
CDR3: CSASSRGGVLVEQYF